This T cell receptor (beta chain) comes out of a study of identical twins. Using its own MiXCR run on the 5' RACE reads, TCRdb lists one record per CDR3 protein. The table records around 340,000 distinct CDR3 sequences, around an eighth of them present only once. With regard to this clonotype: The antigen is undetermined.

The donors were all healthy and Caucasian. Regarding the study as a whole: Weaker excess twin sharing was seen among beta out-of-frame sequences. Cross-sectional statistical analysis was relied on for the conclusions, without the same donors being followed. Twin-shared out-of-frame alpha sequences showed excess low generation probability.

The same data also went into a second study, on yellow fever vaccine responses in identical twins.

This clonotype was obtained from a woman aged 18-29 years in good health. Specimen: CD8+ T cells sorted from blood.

The CDR3 DNA sequence: TGTGCCAGCAGCGTAGTAGCGGGAGGGCATCCAGATACGCAGTATTTT. Translating gives CASSVVAGGHPDTQYF. The chain employs TRBV9 and TRBJ2-3; 11 bases match TRBD2. From germline, CDR1 is SGDLS and CDR2 YYNGEE. V lost 0 bases to trimming and J lost 4 bases; unmatched junction nucleotides: 4. CDR3 length: 16 residues.